One and the same sample provided the 7 T cell receptor beta chains below, sequenced in a study of blood T cell repertoires in COVID-19. Some clones are missing from TCRdb's copy, which holds only in-frame ones; the method was immunoSEQ multiplex PCR. The profile shows under 150,000 clones, roughly 85% of them singletons. Sequencing was carried out using peripheral blood. These receptors originate from a woman aged 60 to 75 with COVID-19, enrolled during active disease.

V gene TRBV2 combines with J gene TRBJ2-3, with 9 bases lining up with TRBD2. Germline-derived CDR1 and CDR2 are SNHLY and FYNNEI. Trimming cost V 6 bases and J 2 bases; bases outside gene matches: 3. The CDR3 sequence is 14 residues long. This CDR3 is CASRRGGDTDTQYF. CDR3 sequence (DNA): TGTGCCAGCAGGCGGGGGGGTGACACAGATACGCAGTATTTT. The full variable domain, with the rest looked up from reference TRBV2 and TRBJ2-3, is EPEVTQTPSHQVTQMGQEVILRCVPISNHLYFYWYRQILGQKVEFLVSFYNNEISEKSEIFDDQFSVERPDGSNFTLKIRSTKLEDSAMYFCASRRGGDTDTQYFGPGTRLTVL.

V is TRBV11-2 and J is TRBJ1-2, with a possible D match to TRBD1 (6 bases). The CDR3 is 13 amino acids. The V gene's germline CDR1 is SGHAT and CDR2 FQNNGV. V dropped 5 bases and J dropped 4 bases, with 11 bases sitting between them. CDR3 in amino acids: CASSQGQSYGYTF. Here the CDR3 DNA reads TGTGCCAGCAGCCAAGGACAGTCCTATGGCTACACCTTC.

This clone was seen just once. The chain recombines TRBV11-3 with TRBJ2-7; TRBD1 aligns across 9 bases. This CDR3 is 14 amino acids long. Germline V gene lookup returns CDR1 SGHNT and CDR2 YENEEA. Trimming took 5 bases from V and 1 from J; bases not matched to a gene: 3. The CDR3 bases are TGTGCCAGCAGCATGGGACAGGGATCCTACGAGCAGTACTTC. This translates into CASSMGQGSYEQYF.

This chain uses TRBV7-6 with TRBJ2-2; 8 bases agree with TRBD1. The CDR3 length is 19 residues. J was trimmed by 6 bases and V by 1 base; bases with no gene match: 16. Germline V CDR1 and CDR2: SGHVS, FNYEAQ. DNA of the CDR3: TGTGCCAGCAGCTTAGTAATCCGGACAGGGCGAAGTGGTGCCGGGGAGCTGTTTTTT. It specifies CASSLVIRTGRSGAGELFF.

The gene calls are TRBV27 and TRBJ1-2; D may be TRBD1 (5 bases). The CDR3 is 13 amino acids. V lost 5 bases and J 7 bases, leaving 14 bases between the germline ends. Germline V CDR1 and CDR2: MNHEY, SMNVEV (reference sequence). In DNA form, the CDR3 reads TGTGCCAGCAGTCTCCGCAGGGAGGCTGGCTACACCTTC. Amino acids: CASSLRREAGYTF.

This sequence joins TRBV7-6 and TRBJ2-1, with 12 bases matching TRBD1. The V and J ends lost 4 bases and 5 bases, in that order; junction bases with no gene match: 6. Germline V CDR1 and CDR2: SGHVS, FNYEAQ. CDR3 length: 16 residues. CDR3 sequence: CASSSVRDRGHNEQFF. The CDR3, as DNA: TGTGCCAGCAGCTCCGTCCGGGACAGGGGGCACAATGAGCAGTTCTTC.

This sequence joins TRBV29-1 and TRBJ1-2, with D tentatively TRBD1 (6 bases). Trimming left V 2 bases short and J 5 bases short, with 9 bases between. Germline CDR1 is SQVTM and CDR2 is ANQGSEA. CDR3 length: 12 amino acids. CDR3: CSVEQGMYGYTF. CDR3 nucleotide sequence: TGCAGCGTTGAACAGGGGATGTATGGCTACACCTTC.